The sequence of this T cell receptor beta chain was determined in a study of blood T cell repertoires in COVID-19. Libraries were prepared by immunoSEQ multiplex PCR; TCRdb keeps only in-frame clonotypes and omits some of them. The sample lists about 260,000 clones, approximately 86% occurring once. This sequence was found in a man aged 25-45 years with active or convalescent COVID-19. Sequencing was done on a sample of peripheral blood.

This CDR3 reads CASSMYGDVGELFF. The CDR3 coding sequence is TGTGCCAGTAGTATGTACGGAGACGTCGGGGAGCTGTTTTTT. The rearrangement links TRBV19 to TRBJ2-2; D remains unclear. Between the trimmed V and J ends, which lost 3 bases and 7 bases, there was a span of 12 bases. Germline values: CDR1 LNHDA, CDR2 SQIVND (reference sequence). The CDR3 has 14 residues.